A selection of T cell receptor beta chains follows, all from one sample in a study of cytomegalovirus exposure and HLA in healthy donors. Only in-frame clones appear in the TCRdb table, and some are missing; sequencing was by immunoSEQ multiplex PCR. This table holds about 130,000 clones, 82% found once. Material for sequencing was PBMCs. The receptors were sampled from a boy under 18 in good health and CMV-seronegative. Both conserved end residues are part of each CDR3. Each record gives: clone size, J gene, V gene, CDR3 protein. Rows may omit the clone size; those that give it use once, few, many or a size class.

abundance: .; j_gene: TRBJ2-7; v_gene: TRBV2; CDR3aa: CASRGRGFQDF
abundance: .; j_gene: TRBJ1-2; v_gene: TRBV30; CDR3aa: CAWSQGSEGYTF
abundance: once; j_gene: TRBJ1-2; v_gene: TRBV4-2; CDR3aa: CASSQERDEGYGYTF
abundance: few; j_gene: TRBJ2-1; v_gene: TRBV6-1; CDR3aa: CASSEARAGVDEQFF
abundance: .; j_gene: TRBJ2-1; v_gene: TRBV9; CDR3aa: CASSVALMNYYNEQFF
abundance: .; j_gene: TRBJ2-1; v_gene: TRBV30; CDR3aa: CAWTEGYEQFF
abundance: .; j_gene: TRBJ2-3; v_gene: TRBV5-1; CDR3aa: CASSDPRVRESDTQYF
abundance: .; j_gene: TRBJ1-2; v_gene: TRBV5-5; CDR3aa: CASSRPGTEKNGYTF
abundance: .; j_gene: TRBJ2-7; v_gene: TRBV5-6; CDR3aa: CASSLEGAYEQYF
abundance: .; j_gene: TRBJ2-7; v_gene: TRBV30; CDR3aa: CAWSSRTSGISPYEQYF
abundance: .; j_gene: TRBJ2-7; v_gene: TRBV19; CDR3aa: CASSTPEGSSYEQYF
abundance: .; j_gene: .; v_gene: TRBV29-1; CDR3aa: CSARTGTYEQYF
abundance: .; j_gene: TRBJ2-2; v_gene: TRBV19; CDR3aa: CASSIGRGTGELFF
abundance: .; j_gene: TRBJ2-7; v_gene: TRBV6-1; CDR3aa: CASSDTKRWTGGSYEQYF
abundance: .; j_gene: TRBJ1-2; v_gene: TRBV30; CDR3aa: CALTVGYGYTF
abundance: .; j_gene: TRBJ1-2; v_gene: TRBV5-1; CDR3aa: CASSNLRDRGLRNYGYTF
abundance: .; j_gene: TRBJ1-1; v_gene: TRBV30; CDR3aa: CAWSEGTGNTEAFF
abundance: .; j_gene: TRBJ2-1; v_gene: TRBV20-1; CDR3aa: CSATRGAEQFF
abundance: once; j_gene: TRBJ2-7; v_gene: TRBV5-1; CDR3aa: CASSIAGTHVEQYF
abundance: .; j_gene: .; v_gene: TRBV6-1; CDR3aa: CASSERTGTYEQYF
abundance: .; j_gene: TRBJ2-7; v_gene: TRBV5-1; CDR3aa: CASSPAYEQYF
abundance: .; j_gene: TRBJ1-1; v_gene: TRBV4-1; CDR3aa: CASSQDLARAPNTEAFF
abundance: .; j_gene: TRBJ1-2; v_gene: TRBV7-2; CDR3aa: CASSLVGTGGGYTF
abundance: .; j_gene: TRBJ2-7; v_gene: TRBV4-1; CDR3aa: CASSQVHGTGWVHEQYF
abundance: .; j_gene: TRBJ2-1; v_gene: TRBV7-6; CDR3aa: CASTFNEGDSTYNEQFF
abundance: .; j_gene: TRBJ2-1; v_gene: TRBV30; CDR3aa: CAWRTPSGAEQFF
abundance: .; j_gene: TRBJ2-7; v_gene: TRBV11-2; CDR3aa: CASTSDFHYEQYF
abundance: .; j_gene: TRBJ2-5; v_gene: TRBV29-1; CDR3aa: CSVEDGARLAGGQETQYF
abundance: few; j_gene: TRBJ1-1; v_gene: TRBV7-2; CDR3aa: CASSLAGGMNTEAFF
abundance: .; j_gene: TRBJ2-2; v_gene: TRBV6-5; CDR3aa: CASSYAASLNTGELFF
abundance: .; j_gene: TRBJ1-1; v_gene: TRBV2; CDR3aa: CASRDRLNTEAFF
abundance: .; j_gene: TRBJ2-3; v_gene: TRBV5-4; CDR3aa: CAVSGLAGDTQYF
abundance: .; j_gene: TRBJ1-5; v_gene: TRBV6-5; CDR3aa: CASSRDRVGQPQHF
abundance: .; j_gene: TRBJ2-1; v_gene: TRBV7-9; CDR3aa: CASSLAGEGSYNEQFF
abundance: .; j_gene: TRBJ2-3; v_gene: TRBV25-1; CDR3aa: CASSEWAPAYTDTQYF
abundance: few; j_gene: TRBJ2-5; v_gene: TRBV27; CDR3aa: CASSTGQGARGRETQYF
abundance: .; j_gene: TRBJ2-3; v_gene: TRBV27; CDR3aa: CASSLSDTTDTQYF
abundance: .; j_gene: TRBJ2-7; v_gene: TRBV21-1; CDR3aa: CASRTTGSSYEQYF
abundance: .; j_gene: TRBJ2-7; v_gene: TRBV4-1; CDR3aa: CASSPGGNAYEQYF
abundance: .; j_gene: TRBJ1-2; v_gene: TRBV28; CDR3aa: CASSWGQGIDGYTF
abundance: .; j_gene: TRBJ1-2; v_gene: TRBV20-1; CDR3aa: CSAKGAYGYTF
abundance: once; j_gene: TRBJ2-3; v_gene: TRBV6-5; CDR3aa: CASSKQGASTDTQYF
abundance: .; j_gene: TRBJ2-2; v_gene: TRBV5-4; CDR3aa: CASNFGTSGANTGELFF
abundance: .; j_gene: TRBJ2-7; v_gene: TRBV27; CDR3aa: CASSRQGADSEQYF
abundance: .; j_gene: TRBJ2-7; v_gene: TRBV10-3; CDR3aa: CAISPDREVYEQYF
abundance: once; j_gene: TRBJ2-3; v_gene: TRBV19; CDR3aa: CASSIGTLISGADTQYF
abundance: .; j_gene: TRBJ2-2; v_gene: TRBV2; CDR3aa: CASSRGELFF
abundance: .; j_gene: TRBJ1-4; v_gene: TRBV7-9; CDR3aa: CASSFGQGEEKLFF
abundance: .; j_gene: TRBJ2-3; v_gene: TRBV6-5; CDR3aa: CASSNRGWYTDTQYF
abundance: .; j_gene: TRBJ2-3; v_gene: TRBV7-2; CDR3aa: CASKGGAGGPTDTQYF
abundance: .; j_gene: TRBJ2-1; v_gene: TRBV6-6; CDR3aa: CASSPTPSSYNEQFF